This T cell receptor beta chain was found in a study of OX40 agonist ivuxolimab in advanced cancers. As for the study in general: Dosing consisted of intravenous ivuxolimab at 0.01 to 10 mg/kg every 2 weeks. Age averaged around 59 years (range about 23 to 80), and about 86% were male.

This CDR3 has 17 amino acids. The trim removed 4 bases at V and 4 bases at J, leaving 8 bases unmatched. Germline V gene data show CDR1 as SGHTA and CDR2 as FQGNSA. Autoimmune disease history or systemic immunosuppression meant exclusion. Collection of blood occurred at baseline, at cycle 4 day 1, and at cycle 7 day 1. Sequencing was performed with immunoSEQ multiplex PCR; in TCRdb, only in-frame clones are kept and a portion is missing. The data hold around 68,000 clones, with more than 70% observed a single time. Source: CD4+ or CD8+ T cells sorted from blood, taken in a trial of the OX40 agonist ivuxolimab. The chain uses TRBV7-2 and TRBJ2-2; the match to TRBD1 covers 11 bases. This receptor was taken from an adult with an advanced solid tumor such as melanoma, head and neck, liver or kidney cancer. In DNA, the CDR3 is TGTGCCAGCAGCTCGACCGGACAGGGGGCAGGCACCGGGGAGCTGTTTTTT. Its protein product is CASSSTGQGAGTGELFF. The whole variable domain, filled in from reference TRBV7-2 and TRBJ2-2, reads GAGVSQSPSNKVTEKGKDVELRCDPISGHTALYWYRQSLGQGLEFLIYFQGNSAPDKSGLPSDRFSAERTGGSVSTLTIQRTQQEDSAVYLCASSSTGQGAGTGELFFGEGSRLTVL.